Listed below are T cell receptor beta chains from one sample, sequenced in a study of CXCR3-negative and CXCR3-positive naive CD8 T cells. Reprocessing the 5' RACE reads, TCRdb reports a single entry for every CDR3 protein and omits DNA. In all, the sample yields tens of thousands of distinct CDR3 sequences. Sequences were obtained from memory CD8+ T cells from blood. The receptors here all came from a human donor in good health. Some clones in this sample may be carry-over from other donors' samples. The CDR3 runs from the conserved cysteine through the conserved F or W. The order of the fields is J gene, V gene, CDR3 protein.

j_call: TRBJ1-4; v_call: TRBV6-5; cdr3_aa: CASSYTSGGKLFF
j_call: TRBJ1-3; v_call: TRBV7-2; cdr3_aa: CASSLDATSGNTIYF
j_call: TRBJ1-1; v_call: TRBV4-3; cdr3_aa: CASSQDSYGGTEAFF
j_call: TRBJ2-3; v_call: TRBV6-5; cdr3_aa: CASSYTRTDTQYF
j_call: TRBJ1-1; v_call: TRBV4-1; cdr3_aa: CASSQDAAPNTEAFF
j_call: TRBJ2-2; v_call: TRBV24-1; cdr3_aa: CATRAGGAGELFF
j_call: TRBJ2-7; v_call: TRBV20-1; cdr3_aa: CSAHAGQGFFEQYF
j_call: TRBJ2-1; v_call: TRBV20-1; cdr3_aa: CGARDPGGAYNEQFF
j_call: TRBJ2-1; v_call: TRBV7-9; cdr3_aa: CASSFEGVIGEQFF
j_call: TRBJ2-5; v_call: TRBV14; cdr3_aa: CASSQVPNQETQYF